This T cell receptor (beta chain) was recovered during a study of cytomegalovirus exposure and HLA in healthy donors. On the study more broadly: Among the approximately 420 donors who were genotyped, 81% fell in the genetic ancestry cluster that is associated with self-reported Caucasian donors. Study-wide findings and caveats: Relative to equally common others, HLA-associated TCR beta chains showed greater clonal expansion in a later analysis. Later analysis associated a missense DCLRE1C variant with TCR beta V- and J-gene trimming.

The study ran its PCR with 60 Vbeta and 13 Jbeta primers. Clones were read by immunoSEQ multiplex PCR, and TCRdb kept only the in-frame ones, dropping some. The table lists 150,000 to 200,000 clones. A remark on this clone: Its antigen remains unidentified.

The sequenced material came from PBMCs. This TCR came from a woman aged 18-30 years in good health and CMV-seropositive.

For the CDR3, the DNA is TGTGCCAGCAGCTTCCGCGAGGCAGATACGCAGTATTTT. As protein: CASSFREADTQYF. This chain links TRBV7-3 with TRBJ2-3; D gene ambiguous. Trimming took off 3 bases at V and 4 bases at J, with 8 bases between the two ends. The CDR3 is made up of 13 amino acids. The germline V gene encodes CDR1 SGHTA and CDR2 FQGTGA.